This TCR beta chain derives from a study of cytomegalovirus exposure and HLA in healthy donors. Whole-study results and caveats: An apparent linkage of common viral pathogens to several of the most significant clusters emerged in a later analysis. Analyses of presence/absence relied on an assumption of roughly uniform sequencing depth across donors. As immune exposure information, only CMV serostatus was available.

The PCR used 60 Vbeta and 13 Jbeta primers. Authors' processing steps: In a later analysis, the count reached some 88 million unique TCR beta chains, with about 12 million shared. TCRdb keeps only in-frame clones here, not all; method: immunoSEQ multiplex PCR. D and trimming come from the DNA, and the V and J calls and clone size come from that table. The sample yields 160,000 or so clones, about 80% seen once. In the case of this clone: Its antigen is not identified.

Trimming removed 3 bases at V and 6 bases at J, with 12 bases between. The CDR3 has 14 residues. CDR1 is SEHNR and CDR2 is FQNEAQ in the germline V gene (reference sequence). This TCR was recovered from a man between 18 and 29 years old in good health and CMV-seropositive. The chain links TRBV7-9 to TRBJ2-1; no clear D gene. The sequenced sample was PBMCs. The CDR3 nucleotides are TGTGCCAGCAGCTTCCTAGGAGTGGGCAATGAGCAGTTCTTC. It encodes CASSFLGVGNEQFF.